These 22 T cell receptor beta chains were sequenced from one sample in a study of shared clonotypes between healthy human individuals. Assay: immunoSEQ multiplex PCR; the TCRdb copy retains only in-frame clones and omits some. Counted here are around 2.5 million clones, 80% to 95% occurring once; the ten biggest clones make up 0.36%. Sequencing was carried out using naive CD4+ T cells from PBMCs. This sample's subset: CD45RA+ positively selected. These receptor sequences come from a man aged 18 to 30 in good health. Some clones in this sample may be carry-over from other donors' samples.

The chain joins TRBV28 to TRBJ1-3; D is unclear. The CDR3 totals 14 residues. Trimming removed 11 bases at V and 0 bases at J, with 14 bases between. Germline values: CDR1 MDHEN, CDR2 SYDVKM. The CDR3 nucleotides are TGTGCCTGCAAAAATACCCTCTCTGGAAACACCATATATTTT. It is translated as CACKNTLSGNTIYF.

The chain combines TRBV28 with TRBJ2-2; TRBD1 matches at 9 bases. Germline assignment: CDR1 MDHEN and CDR2 SYDVKM. The length of the CDR3 is 15 residues. Trimming took 6 bases from V and 5 from J; bases not matched to a gene: 7. The DNA for the CDR3 is TGTGCCAGCAGCCCGAGGGACAGGGCAACCGGGGAGCTGTTTTTT. It specifies CASSPRDRATGELFF.

The chain employs TRBV28 and TRBJ1-5, with D perhaps TRBD1 (5 bases). Per germline, CDR1 MDHEN and CDR2 SYDVKM. The CDR3 length is 12 residues. V was shortened by 5 bases and J by 6 bases, with 8 bases between the two germline ends. CDR3 bases: TGTGCCAGCAGTGAGGGGATTCAGCCCCAGCATTTT. This sequence encodes CASSEGIQPQHF. The full variable domain, completed using reference TRBV28 and TRBJ1-5, is DVKVTQSSRYLVKRTGEKVFLECVQDMDHENMFWYRQDPGLGLRLIYFSYDVKMKEKGDIPEGYSVSREKKERFSLILESASTNQTSMYLCASSEGIQPQHFGDGTRLSIL.

V gene TRBV30 combines with J gene TRBJ2-7; tentative D call: TRBD1 (6 bases). The CDR3 is 13 amino acids. Germline loops: CDR1 GTSNPN, CDR2 SVGIG (reference sequence). With 2 bases removed from V and 6 bases from J, the gap between germline ends came to 14 bases. As DNA, the CDR3 is TGTGCCTGGAGTTGGGACACCGGCGGCGAGCAGTACTTC. Translated, it gives CAWSWDTGGEQYF. Together with reference TRBV30 and TRBJ2-7, the CDR3 gives the full variable domain: SQTIHQWPATLVQPVGSPLSLECTVEGTSNPNLYWYRQAAGRGLQLLFYSVGIGQISSEVPQNLSASRPQDRQFILSSKKLLLSDSGFYLCAWSWDTGGEQYFGPGTRLTVT.

V is TRBV7-9 and J is TRBJ1-5; a possible D gene is TRBD1 (5 bases). The V gene lost 3 bases and the J gene lost 4 bases, with 10 bases spanning the gap. This CDR3 contains 14 residues. The germline V gene encodes CDR1 SEHNR and CDR2 FQNEAQ (reference sequence). DNA of the CDR3: TGTGCCAGCAGCTTTCTAGGGGCGAATCAGCCCCAGCATTTT. The encoded protein is CASSFLGANQPQHF.

The chain has TRBV9 and TRBJ2-1, with a possible D match to TRBD2 (6 bases). CDR3 length equals 18 residues. Trimming left V 0 bases short and J 6 bases short, with 22 bases between. CDR1 is SGDLS, CDR2 YYNGEE, per germline. CDR3 in amino acids: CASSVATTSLPRRNEQFF. CDR3 sequence (DNA): TGTGCCAGCAGCGTAGCTACGACTAGTCTTCCCCGCCGCAATGAGCAGTTCTTC.

J is TRBJ1-2 and V is TRBV5-1; 10 nucleotides match TRBD1. Trimming cost V 4 bases and J 4 bases; bases outside gene matches: 7. The V gene's germline CDR1 is SGHRS and CDR2 YFSETQ. CDR3 length: 15 residues. The CDR3 sequence: CASSPSGQGPYGYTF. Here the CDR3 DNA reads TGCGCCAGCAGCCCGTCGGGACAGGGGCCCTATGGCTACACCTTC.

V usage is TRBV9 and J usage is TRBJ1-3, with D possibly matching TRBD1 (5 bases). CDR3 length equals 18 residues. Deletions cut 0 bases from V and 3 bases from J, with 19 bases between. Germline CDR1 SGDLS, CDR2 YYNGEE. The CDR3 DNA reads TGTGCCAGCAGCGTAGGGGGGTATTCGGCTACCTTTGGAAACACCATATATTTT. It is translated as CASSVGGYSATFGNTIYF.

The rearrangement uses TRBV30 and TRBJ2-1; no reliable D call. V dropped 4 bases and J dropped 8 bases, with 12 bases sitting between them. CDR1 is GTSNPN, CDR2 SVGIG, per germline (reference sequence). The CDR3 spans 12 residues. CDR3 amino acids: CAWMVDNYEQFF. The DNA for the CDR3 is TGTGCCTGGATGGTAGACAACTATGAGCAGTTCTTC.

V usage is TRBV19 and J usage is TRBJ2-1; TRBD2 aligns across 7 bases. Germline V gene sequence: CDR1 LNHDA, CDR2 SQIVND (reference sequence). This CDR3 region has 16 residues. V shed 9 bases, J shed 4 bases, and the junction held 15 bases outside the gene matches. The DNA for the CDR3 is TGTGCCAGCCATCGCGGCGGGGGTAAGACTTACAATGAGCAGTTCTTC. Amino acid sequence: CASHRGGGKTYNEQFF.

The chain joins TRBV11-2 to TRBJ2-7, with D uncertain. The V and J ends lost 1 base and 6 bases respectively, with 10 bases between them. The CDR3 contains 13 residues. CDR1 SGHAT and CDR2 FQNNGV come from the germline V gene. CDR3 coding DNA: TGTGCCAGCAGCTTAGCGTTGGGAACCGAGCAGTACTTC. This translates into CASSLALGTEQYF.

The chain has TRBV20-1 and TRBJ1-1, with unresolved D. Per germline, CDR1 DFQATT and CDR2 SNEGSKA (reference sequence). The CDR3 is 11 amino acids. CDR3 sequence reads: CAVWGNTEAFF. The CDR3 coding sequence is TGCGCCGTGTGGGGGAACACTGAAGCTTTCTTT.

The J gene is TRBJ1-4, the V gene TRBV30; tentative D call: TRBD1 (6 bases). CDR1 and CDR2 (germline): GTSNPN, SVGIG (reference sequence). The CDR3 covers 16 residues. Trimming shortened V by 4 bases and J by 0 bases, and 15 bases separated the two germline ends. The CDR3 DNA follows: TGTGCCTGGAATCCGGGACACCGTGCAACTAATGAAAAACTGTTTTTT. This gives the protein CAWNPGHRATNEKLFF.

The chain employs TRBV6-8 and TRBJ2-7; 10 nucleotides line up with TRBD2. CDR1 and CDR2 (germline): MNHGY, SAAAGT. The ends lost 6 bases at V and 5 bases at J; junction bases unmatched: 10. The CDR3 has 15 residues. DNA of the CDR3: TGTGCCAGCAGCCATAAACTAGCGGGATCCCACGAGCAGTACTTC. Amino acid sequence: CASSHKLAGSHEQYF.

The V and J genes are TRBV5-5 and TRBJ2-1; D may be TRBD2 (5 bases). This CDR3 region has 15 residues. Trimming removed 0 bases at V and 4 bases at J, with 11 bases between. CDR1 and CDR2 from the germline V gene are SGHKS and YYEKEE (reference sequence). The CDR3 protein is CASSLGRESYNEQFF. Written as DNA, the CDR3 is TGTGCCAGCAGCTTGGGACGGGAATCTTACAATGAGCAGTTCTTC.

The rearrangement uses TRBV27 and TRBJ2-7; 7 positions agree with TRBD2. With V trimmed by 4 bases and J by 3 bases, 9 bases remained unmatched. The CDR3 contains 15 residues. Germline CDR1 and CDR2: MNHEY and SMNVEV (reference sequence). CDR3 protein: CASSSTHPSGYEQYF. The CDR3 DNA follows: TGTGCCAGCAGTTCTACCCATCCTAGCGGCTACGAGCAGTACTTC.

For the CDR3, the DNA is TGCAGCGTACGACAGGGGTGGGACACCGGGGAGCTGTTTTTT. Protein product: CSVRQGWDTGELFF. The V and J genes are TRBV29-1 and TRBJ2-2, with TRBD1 matching 8 bases. The CDR3 contains 14 residues. Germline V gives CDR1 SQVTM, CDR2 ANQGSEA. J lost 3 bases, V lost 6 bases, and 6 bases had no gene match.

This chain uses TRBV5-1 with TRBJ2-1, with D perhaps being TRBD1 or TRBD2 (6 bases each). V shed 2 bases and J shed 8 bases, with 14 bases lying between them. Germline CDR1 reads SGHRS; CDR2 reads YFSETQ. This CDR3 has 14 amino acids. The CDR3 DNA sequence: TGCGCCAGCAGCTTAGGGGGACTGCCAGATGAGCAGTTCTTC. Its translation: CASSLGGLPDEQFF. Looking up the rest from reference TRBV5-1 and TRBJ2-1 gives the full variable domain: KAGVTQTPRYLIKTRGQQVTLSCSPISGHRSVSWYQQTPGQGLQFLFEYFSETQRNKGNFPGRFSGRQFSNSRSEMNVSTLELGDSALYLCASSLGGLPDEQFFGPGTRLTVL.

The J gene is TRBJ2-5, the V gene TRBV18, with D unclear. Germline-derived CDR1 and CDR2 are KGHSH and LQKENI. The CDR3 has 16 residues. Trimming took 3 bases from V and 4 from J, leaving 18 bases between them. Here the CDR3 DNA reads TGTGCCAGCTCACCGAGAACAGACTCCACGGGAGAGACCCAGTACTTC. Its translation: CASSPRTDSTGETQYF.

Notes on this clone: Within the sample, other DNA sequences also encode this same CDR3. The chain employs TRBV19 and TRBJ1-2; D unclear. CDR3 length: 11 amino acids. The V gene lost 3 bases and the J gene lost 8 bases, with 7 bases spanning the gap. Germline V CDR1 and CDR2: LNHDA, SQIVND (reference sequence). CDR3 sequence reads: CASSIEGGYTF. In DNA form, the CDR3 reads TGTGCCAGTAGTATTGAGGGAGGCTACACCTTC.

The gene calls are TRBV19 and TRBJ2-7; D uncertain. The V end was cut by 5 bases, the J end by 6 bases, with 17 bases between. This CDR3 region has 14 residues. From germline, CDR1 is LNHDA and CDR2 SQIVND (reference sequence). CDR3 sequence: CASSFGGSKAEQYF. The CDR3 DNA is TGTGCCAGTAGTTTCGGCGGTTCTAAGGCCGAGCAGTACTTC.

The chain links TRBV15 to TRBJ1-5, with D possibly TRBD1 on 5 matching bases. CDR3 length equals 14 residues. V was pared by 7 bases and J by 3 bases, with 13 bases between. Germline-derived CDR1 and CDR2 are LNHNV and YYDKDF (reference sequence). CDR3 DNA: TGTGCCACCACACCGGGACTGACCAATCAGCCCCAGCATTTT. Translated: CATTPGLTNQPQHF.